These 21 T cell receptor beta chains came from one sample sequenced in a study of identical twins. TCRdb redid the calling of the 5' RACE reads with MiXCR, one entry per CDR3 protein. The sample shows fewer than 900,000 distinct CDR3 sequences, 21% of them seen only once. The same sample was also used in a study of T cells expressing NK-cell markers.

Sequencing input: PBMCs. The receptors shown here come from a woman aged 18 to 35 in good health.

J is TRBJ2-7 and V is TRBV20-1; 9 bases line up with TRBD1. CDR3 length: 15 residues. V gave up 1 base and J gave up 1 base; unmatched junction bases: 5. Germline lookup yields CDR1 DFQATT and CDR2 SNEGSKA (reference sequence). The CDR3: CSARGDRGSSYEQYF. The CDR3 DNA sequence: TGCAGTGCTAGAGGAGACAGGGGGTCATCCTACGAGCAGTACTTC.

CDR3: CASSSPGTDNTDTQYF. For the CDR3, the DNA is TGTGCCAGCAGCTCCCCCGGGACAGATAACACAGATACGCAGTATTTT. This rearrangement joins TRBV7-6 to TRBJ2-3; 7 bases match TRBD1. In germline, CDR1 is SGHVS, CDR2 FNYEAQ. The CDR3 contains 16 residues. V dropped 4 bases and J dropped 2; count of bases not matched to a gene: 9.

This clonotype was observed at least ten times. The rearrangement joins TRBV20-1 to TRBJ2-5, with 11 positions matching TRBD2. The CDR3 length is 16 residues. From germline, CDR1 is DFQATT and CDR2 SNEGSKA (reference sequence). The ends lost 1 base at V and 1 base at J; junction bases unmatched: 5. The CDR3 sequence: CSARGGLAGRQETQYF. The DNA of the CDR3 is TGCAGTGCTAGAGGAGGACTAGCGGGTCGCCAAGAGACCCAGTACTTC.

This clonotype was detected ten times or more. The CDR3 loop reads CASRSGGGIGYTF. CDR3 DNA sequence: TGTGCCAGCAGATCAGGGGGCGGGATTGGCTACACCTTC. The V call is TRBV12-3 or TRBV12-4, the J call TRBJ1-2; 8 bases match TRBD1. The J segment lost 7 bases and the V segment lost 6 bases, leaving 7 bases of the junction unmatched. The CDR3 has 13 residues.

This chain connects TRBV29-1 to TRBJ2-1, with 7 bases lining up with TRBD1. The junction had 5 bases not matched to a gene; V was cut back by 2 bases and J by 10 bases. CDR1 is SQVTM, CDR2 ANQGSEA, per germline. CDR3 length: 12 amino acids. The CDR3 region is CSVENRGYEQFF. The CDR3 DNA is TGCAGCGTTGAAAACAGGGGATACGAGCAGTTCTTC.

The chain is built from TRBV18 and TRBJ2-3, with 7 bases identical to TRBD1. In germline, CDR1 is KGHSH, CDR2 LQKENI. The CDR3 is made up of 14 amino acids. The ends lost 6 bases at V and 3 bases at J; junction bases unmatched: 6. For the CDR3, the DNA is TGTGCCAGCTCCCCGACAGGGAATACAGATACGCAGTATTTT. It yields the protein CASSPTGNTDTQYF.

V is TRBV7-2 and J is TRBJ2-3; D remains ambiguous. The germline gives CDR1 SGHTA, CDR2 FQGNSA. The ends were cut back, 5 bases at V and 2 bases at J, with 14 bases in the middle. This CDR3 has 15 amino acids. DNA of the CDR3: TGTGCCAGCAGCGAAGAGTTCAGACACACAGATACGCAGTATTTT. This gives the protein CASSEEFRHTDTQYF.

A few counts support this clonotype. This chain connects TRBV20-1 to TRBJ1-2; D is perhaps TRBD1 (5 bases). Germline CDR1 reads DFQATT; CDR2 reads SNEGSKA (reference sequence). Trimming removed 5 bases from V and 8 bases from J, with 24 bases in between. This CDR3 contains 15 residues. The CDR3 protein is CSARVAVTYEGGYTF. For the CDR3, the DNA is TGCAGTGCTCGTGTCGCGGTCACCTACGAGGGGGGCTACACCTTC.

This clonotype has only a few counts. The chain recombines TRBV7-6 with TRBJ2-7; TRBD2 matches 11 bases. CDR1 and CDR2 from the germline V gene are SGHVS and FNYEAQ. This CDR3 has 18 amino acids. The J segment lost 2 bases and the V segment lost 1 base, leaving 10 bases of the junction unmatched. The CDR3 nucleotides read TGTGCCAGCAGCTTAGGGGATAGCGGGGGGGGTGTAGCCTACGAGCAGTACTTC. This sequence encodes CASSLGDSGGGVAYEQYF.

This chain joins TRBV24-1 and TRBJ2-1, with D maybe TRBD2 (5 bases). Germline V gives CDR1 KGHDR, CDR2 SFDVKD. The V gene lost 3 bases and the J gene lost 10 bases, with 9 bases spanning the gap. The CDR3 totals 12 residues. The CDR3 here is CATSDRRGEQFF. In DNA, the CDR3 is TGTGCCACCAGTGATCGCCGCGGGGAGCAGTTCTTC.

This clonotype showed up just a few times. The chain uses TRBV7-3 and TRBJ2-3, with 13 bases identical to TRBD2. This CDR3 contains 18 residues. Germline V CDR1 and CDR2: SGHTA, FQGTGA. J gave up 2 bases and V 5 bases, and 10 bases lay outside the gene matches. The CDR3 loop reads CASSVRRTSGGNTDTQYF. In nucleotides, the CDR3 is TGTGCCAGCAGCGTACGACGGACTAGCGGGGGCAACACAGATACGCAGTATTTT.

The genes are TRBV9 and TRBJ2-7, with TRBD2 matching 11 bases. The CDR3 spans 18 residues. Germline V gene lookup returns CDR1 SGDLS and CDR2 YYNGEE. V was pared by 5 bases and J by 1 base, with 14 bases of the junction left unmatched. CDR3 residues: CASSRGSSGGASSYEQYF. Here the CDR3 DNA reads TGTGCCAGCAGTCGCGGTAGTAGCGGGGGGGCAAGTTCCTACGAGCAGTACTTC.

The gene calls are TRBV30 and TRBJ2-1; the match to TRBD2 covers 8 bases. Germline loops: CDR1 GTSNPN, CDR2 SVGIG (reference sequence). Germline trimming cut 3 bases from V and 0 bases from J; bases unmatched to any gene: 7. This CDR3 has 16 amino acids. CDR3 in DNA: TGTGCCTGGAGGGTCCACAGCGGGAGCTCCTACAATGAGCAGTTCTTC. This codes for CAWRVHSGSSYNEQFF.

This chain's CDR3 is CASSVIPGPLPYEQYF. In DNA, the CDR3 is TGTGCCAGCAGCGTTATACCAGGGCCGCTGCCCTACGAGCAGTACTTC. V and J are TRBV21-1 and TRBJ2-7; TRBD2 reflects the table's D call only, with no check against the DNA. TRBV21-1 is described as a pseudogene. The CDR3 spans 16 residues.

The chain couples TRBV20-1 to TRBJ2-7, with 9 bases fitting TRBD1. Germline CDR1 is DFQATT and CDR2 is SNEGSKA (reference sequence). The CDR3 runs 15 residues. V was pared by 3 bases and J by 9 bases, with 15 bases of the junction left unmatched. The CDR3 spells CSASSTGTGTRGQYF. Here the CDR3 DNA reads TGCAGTGCTAGTTCGACCGGGACAGGGACGAGGGGGCAGTACTTC.

The CDR3 spells CASSRNGDTEAFF. Here the CDR3 DNA reads TGTGCCAGCAGTCGGAATGGGGACACTGAAGCTTTCTTT. The chain uses TRBV12-3 or TRBV12-4 and TRBJ1-1; the D is unclear. CDR3 length: 13 residues. V was cut by 5 bases and J by 3 bases, with 10 bases left in between.

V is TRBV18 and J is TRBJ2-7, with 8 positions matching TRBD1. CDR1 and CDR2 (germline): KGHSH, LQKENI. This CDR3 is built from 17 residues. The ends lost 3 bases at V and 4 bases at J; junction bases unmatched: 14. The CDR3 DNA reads TGTGCCAGCTCACCGATCCCTGGACAGGGTGGGAGATACGAGCAGTACTTC. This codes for CASSPIPGQGGRYEQYF. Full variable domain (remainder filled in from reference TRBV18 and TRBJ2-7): NAGVMQNPRHLVRRRGQEARLRCSPMKGHSHVYWYRQLPEEGLKFMVYLQKENIIDESGMPKERFSAEFPKEGPSILRIQQVVRGDSAAYFCASSPIPGQGGRYEQYFGPGTRLTVT.

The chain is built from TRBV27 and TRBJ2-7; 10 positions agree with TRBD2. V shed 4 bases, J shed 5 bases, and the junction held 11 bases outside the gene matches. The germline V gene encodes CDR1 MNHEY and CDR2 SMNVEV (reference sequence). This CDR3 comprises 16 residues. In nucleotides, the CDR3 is TGTGCCAGCAGTTCCGAAGGTAGCGGGGGGAGGCACGAGCAGTACTTC. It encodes CASSSEGSGGRHEQYF.

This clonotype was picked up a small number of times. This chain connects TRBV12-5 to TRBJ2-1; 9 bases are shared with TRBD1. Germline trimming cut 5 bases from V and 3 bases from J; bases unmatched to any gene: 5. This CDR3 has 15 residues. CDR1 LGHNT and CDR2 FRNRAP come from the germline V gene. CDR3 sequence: CASGLGTGHYNEQFF. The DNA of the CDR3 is TGTGCTAGTGGTCTCGGGACAGGGCACTACAATGAGCAGTTCTTC. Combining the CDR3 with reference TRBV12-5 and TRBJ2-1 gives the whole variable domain DARVTQTPRHKVTEMGQEVTMRCQPILGHNTVFWYRQTMMQGLELLAYFRNRAPLDDSGMPKDRFSAEMPDATLATLKIQPSEPRDSAVYFCASGLGTGHYNEQFFGPGTRLTVL.

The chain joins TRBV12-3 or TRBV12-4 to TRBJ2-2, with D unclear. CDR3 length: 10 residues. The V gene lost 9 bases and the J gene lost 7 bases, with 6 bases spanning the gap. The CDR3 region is CASFYGELFF. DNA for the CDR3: TGTGCCAGTTTCTACGGGGAGCTGTTTTTT.

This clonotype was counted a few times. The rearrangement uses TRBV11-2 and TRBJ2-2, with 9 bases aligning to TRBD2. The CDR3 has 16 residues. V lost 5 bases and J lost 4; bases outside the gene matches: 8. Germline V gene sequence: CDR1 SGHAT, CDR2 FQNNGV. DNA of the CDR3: TGTGCCAGCAGCCCTAGCGGGATTCATATCACCGGGGAGCTGTTTTTT. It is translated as CASSPSGIHITGELFF.